These T cell receptor beta chains were read from a single sample in a study of blood T cell repertoires in COVID-19. Profiling relied on immunoSEQ multiplex PCR, and the TCRdb table lists in-frame clones only, not all of them. The top ten hold 3.5% to 5% of the sample, which has just over 95,000 clones, approximately 81% seen once. The sequenced material came from peripheral blood. The receptors stem from a man aged 55 to 70 with acute or convalescent COVID-19. CDR3s include the opening cysteine and the closing phenylalanine or tryptophan. The order of the fields is V gene, clone size, J gene, CDR3 protein. Size is stated for part of the rows, as once, few or many counts, or as a class when the clone is expanded.

>TRBV10-2|.|TRBJ1-2
CASSDDMGTYGYTF
>TRBV2|.|TRBJ1-6
CASIGGPVNSPLHF
>TRBV27|few|TRBJ1-4
CASSPLTGGLTATNEKLFF
>TRBV11-3|.|TRBJ1-6
CASSSGQGFNSPLHF
>TRBV30|.|TRBJ1-1
CAWSGLGRVTEAFF
>TRBV12-5|.|TRBJ1-1
CASGPDGTEAFF
>TRBV29-1|few|TRBJ1-1
CSVESNPRGGTFF
>TRBV29-1|.|TRBJ1-6
CSVRATSDRTSPLHF
>TRBV4-3|.|TRBJ1-2
CASSPQPGQNYGYTF
>TRBV6-2/TRBV6-3|.|TRBJ1-2
CASSSGGIPYGYTF
>TRBV25-1|.|TRBJ2-1
CASTVGTSVNEQFF
>TRBV4-2|few|TRBJ1-3
CASSQGFEGNTIYF
>TRBV16|.|TRBJ1-2
CASSQGPAQGGYTF
>TRBV13|.|TRBJ1-1
CASSHRRDRQDEAFF
>TRBV12-3/TRBV12-4|.|TRBJ2-5
CATRGGVETQYF
>TRBV5-1|few|TRBJ1-2
CASSPGDRSSYTF
>TRBV5-8|many|TRBJ1-2
CASSLGAGGKGYTF